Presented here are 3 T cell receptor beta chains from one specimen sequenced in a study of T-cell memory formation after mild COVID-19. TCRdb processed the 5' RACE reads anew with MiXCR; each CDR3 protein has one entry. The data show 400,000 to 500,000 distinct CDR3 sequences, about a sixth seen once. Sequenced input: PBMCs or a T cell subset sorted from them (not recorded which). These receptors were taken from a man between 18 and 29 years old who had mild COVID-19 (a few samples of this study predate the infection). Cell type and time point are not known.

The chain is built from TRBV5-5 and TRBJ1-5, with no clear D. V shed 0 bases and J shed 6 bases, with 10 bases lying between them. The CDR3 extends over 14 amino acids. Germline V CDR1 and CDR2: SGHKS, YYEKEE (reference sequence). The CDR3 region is CASSLGLDGQPQHF. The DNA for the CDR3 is TGTGCCAGCAGCTTGGGACTCGATGGTCAGCCCCAGCATTTT.

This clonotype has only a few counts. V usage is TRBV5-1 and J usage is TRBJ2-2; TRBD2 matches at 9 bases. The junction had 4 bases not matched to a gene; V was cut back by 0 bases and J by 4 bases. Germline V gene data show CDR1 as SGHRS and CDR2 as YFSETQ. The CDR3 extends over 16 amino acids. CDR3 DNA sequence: TGCGCCAGCAGCTTGGGGACGACTAGCGGCACCGGGGAGCTGTTTTTT. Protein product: CASSLGTTSGTGELFF.

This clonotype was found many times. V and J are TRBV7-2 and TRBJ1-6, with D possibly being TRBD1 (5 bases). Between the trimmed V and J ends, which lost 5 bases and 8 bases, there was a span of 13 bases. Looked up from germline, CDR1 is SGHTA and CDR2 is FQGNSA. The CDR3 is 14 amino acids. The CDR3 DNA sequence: TGTGCCAGCAGCCCTATGGGGCGGTATTCACCCCTCCACTTT. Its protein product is CASSPMGRYSPLHF.